This TCR beta chain was recorded in a study of Graves' ophthalmopathy and Graves' hyperthyroidism. The wider study: Upon initial diagnosis and before any treatment, peripheral blood was collected.

This clonotype was seen many times. Its target is not known. Amplified TCR beta CDR3 regions were obtained using RNA transcripts as template. First-round RT-PCR employed HTBI primers, with a second-round multiplex PCR after it. A single record per CDR3 protein comes from TCRdb applying MiXCR to the multiplex PCR reads. Counted here are 220,000 or so distinct CDR3 sequences, around a fifth occurring once; the ten biggest clones make up roughly 39%. Findings and caveats of the study: A model built from 13 signatures distinguished ophthalmopathy from stable hyperthyroidism with approximately 89% sensitivity and around 78% specificity.

The CDR3 has 11 residues. Trimming removed 8 bases at V and 7 bases at J, with 11 bases between. This receptor was taken from a woman aged 45-59 years with Graves' ophthalmopathy. This chain connects TRBV12-3 or TRBV12-4 to TRBJ1-1; D remains ambiguous. The sequencing input was peripheral blood. The CDR3 loop reads CASEKGDEAFF. Here the CDR3 DNA reads TGTGCCAGCGAAAAGGGTGATGAAGCTTTCTTT.